One and the same sample provided the 9 T cell receptor beta chains below, sequenced in a study of cytomegalovirus exposure and HLA in healthy donors. Vbeta (60) and Jbeta (13) primers were used in the PCR. Repertoires were generated with immunoSEQ multiplex PCR, while TCRdb's copy carries only in-frame clones and drops some. The repertoire holds around 150,000 clones, with 79% as singletons. Source material: PBMCs. The source of these receptors is a middle-aged man in good health and CMV-seronegative.

The J gene is TRBJ2-5, the V gene TRBV11-1; no firm D call. CDR3 length: 13 residues. CDR1 and CDR2 from the germline V gene are SGHAT and FQDESV (reference sequence). V shed 0 bases and J shed 6 bases, with 8 bases lying between them. The CDR3 DNA reads as TGTGCCAGCAGCTTAGCTGTGACTCAGACCCAGTACTTC. It specifies CASSLAVTQTQYF.

This chain uses TRBV7-8 with TRBJ2-7; 11 bases map to TRBD1. The CDR3 extends over 15 amino acids. V was pared by 5 bases and J by 4 bases, with 7 bases of the junction left unmatched. The germline CDR1 and CDR2 sequences are SGHVS and FQNEAQ. The CDR3 DNA is TGTGCCAGCAGCGGACGGACAGGGGGCCAGTACGAGCAGTACTTC. Protein sequence: CASSGRTGGQYEQYF.

This chain joins TRBV6-5 and TRBJ2-1; 13 nucleotides line up with TRBD2. There are 15 residues in the CDR3. Trimming took 6 bases from V and 5 from J; bases not matched to a gene: 4. CDR1 and CDR2 (germline): MNHEY, SVGAGI. CDR3 loop: CASSRLAGGNNEQFF. The CDR3 bases are TGTGCCAGCAGCCGACTAGCGGGAGGCAACAATGAGCAGTTCTTC.

The chain is built from TRBV5-1 and TRBJ1-2; 7 nucleotides line up with TRBD1. The V segment lost 4 bases and the J segment 8 bases; nucleotides outside the gene matches: 8. Per germline, CDR1 SGHRS and CDR2 YFSETQ. This CDR3 contains 13 residues. DNA for the CDR3: TGCGCCAGCAGCCAGGAGGGGGCAGGAGGCTACACCTTC. It translates to CASSQEGAGGYTF.

The genes are TRBV28 and TRBJ2-2, with a weak D call TRBD2 (6 bases). CDR1 MDHEN and CDR2 SYDVKM come from the germline V gene. V lost 9 bases and J lost 8, with 16 bases in between. CDR3 length: 13 amino acids. The CDR3 spells CASRRGTTGELFF. CDR3 in DNA: TGTGCCAGTAGGCGGGGTACGACGGGGGAGCTGTTTTTT.

The chain couples TRBV7-8 to TRBJ2-7; 9 bases agree with TRBD2. With V trimmed by 1 base and J by 4 bases, 2 bases remained unmatched. Germline values: CDR1 SGHVS, CDR2 FQNEAQ. The CDR3 has 14 amino acids. The CDR3 sequence is CASSLGTSVYEQYF. CDR3 coding DNA: TGTGCCAGCAGCTTAGGGACTAGCGTTTACGAGCAGTACTTC.

This chain joins TRBV6-1 and TRBJ2-1, with D hard to call. This CDR3 contains 17 residues. Germline V gene data show CDR1 as MNHNS and CDR2 as SASEGT. V lost 0 bases, J lost 0 bases, and 12 bases lay in between. The DNA for the CDR3 is TGTGCCAGCAGTGAAGCGCTAAGCTCCGCCTCCTACAATGAGCAGTTCTTC. This sequence encodes CASSEALSSASYNEQFF.

V is TRBV6-1 and J is TRBJ1-2; tentatively, D is TRBD1 (6 bases). The ends were cut back, 7 bases at V and 5 bases at J, with 17 bases in the middle. This CDR3 comprises 14 residues. Germline V gene sequence: CDR1 MNHNS, CDR2 SASEGT. CDR3 sequence reads: CASTRDRNGYGYTF. The CDR3 DNA sequence: TGTGCCAGCACGCGAGACAGGAATGGGTATGGCTACACCTTC.

The chain joins TRBV2 to TRBJ2-7, with a possible D match to TRBD2 (6 bases). The CDR3 loop spans 16 amino acids. Looked up from germline, CDR1 is SNHLY and CDR2 is FYNNEI. Trimming took 6 bases from V and 3 from J, leaving 21 bases between them. As DNA, the CDR3 is TGTGCCAGCAGAGATTCGAGCGGGCGAAGACACTACGAGCAGTACTTC. It yields the protein CASRDSSGRRHYEQYF.